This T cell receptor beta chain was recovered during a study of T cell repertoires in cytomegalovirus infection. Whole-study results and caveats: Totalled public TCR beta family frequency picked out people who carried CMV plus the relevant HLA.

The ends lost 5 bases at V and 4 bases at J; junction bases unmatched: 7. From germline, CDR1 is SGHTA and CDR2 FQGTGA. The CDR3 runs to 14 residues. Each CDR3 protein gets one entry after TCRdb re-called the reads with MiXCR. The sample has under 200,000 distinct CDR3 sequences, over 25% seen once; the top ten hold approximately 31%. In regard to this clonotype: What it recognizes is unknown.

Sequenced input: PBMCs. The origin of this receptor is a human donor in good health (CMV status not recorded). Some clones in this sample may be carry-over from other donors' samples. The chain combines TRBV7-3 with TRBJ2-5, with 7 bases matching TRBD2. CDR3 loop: CASSPSGGGETQYF. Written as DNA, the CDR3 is TGTGCCAGCAGCCCCTCTGGCGGGGGAGAGACCCAGTACTTC.